Reported below is one TCR beta chain. No antigen is known for it. This sample was taken from a study of siplizumab effects on memory and regulatory T cells. The CDR3 has 16 amino acids. After removal of 3 bases from V and 7 bases from J, the junction contained 9 bases not matched to a gene. CDR1 and CDR2 from the germline V gene are LGHNA and YNFKEQ. Study-level results: The diversity of naive T cells seemed greater than that of memory cells, and their alloresponse contribution seemed major. Proliferating CD4+ or CD8+ clones, roughly 75-95% of them, lacked an assignable naive or memory phenotype. Controls had 25% to 30% Treg-derived mappable alloreactive CD4+ clones on average, versus approximately 70% with siplizumab.

Assays captured roughly 9.3 x 10^4 TCR templates per sample. Method: immunoSEQ multiplex PCR; TCRdb's copy keeps in-frame clones and lacks some. The sample includes around 87,000 clones, 85% to 90% of them seen just once. The chain is built from TRBV4-2 and TRBJ2-3; TRBD2 aligns across 11 bases. This sequence was found in a human donor in good health. Sequenced input: CD4+ T cells sorted from blood. CDR3 loop: CASSHVSGRETYTQYF. CDR3 DNA sequence: TGTGCCAGCAGCCACGTTAGCGGGAGGGAAACTTATACGCAGTATTTT.